The 11 T cell receptor beta chains reported below all come from one sample, sequenced in a study of regulatory T cells in long-lasting Graves disease. Time point here: newly diagnosed GD, antithyroid drugs for less than 3 months. PBMC RNA was the source of the TCR library. Investigators prepared the TCR beta libraries by applying iRepertoire HTBI primers and Arm-PCR of CDR3 regions. TCRdb recomputed calls from the multiplex PCR reads with MiXCR, one row per CDR3 protein. The sample consists of 500,000 or so distinct CDR3 sequences, around 15% of them appearing once. These data also featured in a second study, about T cells in Graves' hyperthyroidism and ophthalmopathy.

The sample here was peripheral blood mononuclear cells (PBMCs), taken at new diagnosis, from a patient treated with antithyroid drugs. Every receptor here comes from a man aged 40-49 years with Graves disease.

At least ten counts were recorded for this clonotype. This chain joins TRBV12-3 or TRBV12-4 and TRBJ1-5; 8 positions match TRBD1. V lost 5 bases and J lost 1; bases outside the gene matches: 10. The length of the CDR3 is 17 residues. The CDR3: CASSRHMTGASNQPQHF. The DNA for the CDR3 is TGTGCCAGCAGTCGCCACATGACAGGGGCGAGCAATCAGCCCCAGCATTTT.

This chain's CDR3 is CASRRTGTGLYEQYF. Here the CDR3 DNA reads TGTGCCAGCAGAAGAACCGGGACAGGGCTTTACGAGCAGTACTTC. The chain couples TRBV7-2 to TRBJ2-7, with 9 bases lining up with TRBD1. J was trimmed by 4 bases and V by 6 bases; bases with no gene match: 10. Germline V gene sequence: CDR1 SGHTA, CDR2 FQGNSA. There are 15 residues in the CDR3. The full variable domain, rest sourced from reference TRBV7-2 and TRBJ2-7, is GAGVSQSPSNKVTEKGKDVELRCDPISGHTALYWYRQSLGQGLEFLIYFQGNSAPDKSGLPSDRFSAERTGGSVSTLTIQRTQQEDSAVYLCASRRTGTGLYEQYFGPGTRLTVT.

This rearrangement joins TRBV4-1 to TRBJ1-2; D is undetermined. Trimming shortened V by 5 bases and J by 1 base, and 14 bases separated the two germline ends. Germline V gene sequence: CDR1 MGHRA, CDR2 YSYEKL. CDR3 length: 15 amino acids. The CDR3 nucleotides read TGCGCCAGCAGCAAAACAGTCACAGATAACTATGGCTACACCTTC. Translated, it gives CASSKTVTDNYGYTF.

The table lists this clonotype with many counts. The rearrangement uses TRBV6-1 and TRBJ1-2; D not resolved. The CDR3 contains 16 residues. Germline V lookup: CDR1 MNHNS, CDR2 SASEGT. Trimming pared 8 bases from V and 8 bases from J, leaving 27 bases between. The CDR3 region is CASPGLTAEDTYGYTF. For the CDR3, the DNA is TGTGCCAGCCCTGGACTGACCGCAGAAGATACGTACGGCTACACCTTC.

With respect to this clonotype: Here the CDR3 omits its conserved ending phenylalanine or tryptophan, so a read error is the likely source. The chain recombines TRBV6-2 or TRBV6-3 with TRBJ1-4, with TRBD1 matching 7 bases. Looked up from germline, CDR1 is MNHEY and CDR2 is SVGEGT. Trimming cost V 3 bases and J 10 bases; bases outside gene matches: 8. This CDR3 has 14 amino acids. The CDR3 coding sequence is TGTGCCAGCAGTTATCACCAGGGGGAGGGAAAACTGTTTTCT. This translates into CASSYHQGEGKLFS.

This clonotype was seen many times. This chain links TRBV20-1 with TRBJ2-2, with unresolved D. CDR1 is DFQATT, CDR2 SNEGSKA, per germline (reference sequence). The CDR3 is made up of 13 amino acids. Trimming cost V 2 bases and J 0 bases, with 4 bases left between them. CDR3: CSARLANTGELFF. CDR3 nucleotides: TGCAGTGCTAGACTAGCGAACACCGGGGAGCTGTTTTTT.

There are many counts of this clonotype. This chain connects TRBV2 to TRBJ1-5; no clear D gene. In germline, CDR1 is SNHLY, CDR2 FYNNEI. CDR3 length equals 14 residues. V was clipped by 3 bases and J by 6 bases, with 12 bases between them. CDR3 nucleotide sequence: TGTGCCAGCAGTGAGGGGTTTTCGGGTCAGCCCCAGCATTTT. Translating gives CASSEGFSGQPQHF.

This clonotype appeared many times. The gene calls are TRBV20-1 and TRBJ2-1; D perhaps matches TRBD2 (5 bases). Deletions cut 4 bases from V and 2 bases from J, with 12 bases between. The CDR3 is made up of 14 amino acids. Germline-derived CDR1 and CDR2 are DFQATT and SNEGSKA (reference sequence). The CDR3 DNA follows: TGCAGTGCTATGGCTAGCAAAACCTACAATGAGCAGTTCTTC. It translates to CSAMASKTYNEQFF.

On this clonotype itself: A much larger clone is a single base away; this may be a read error. Written as DNA, the CDR3 is TGTGCCAGCAGTGGGGGGACTAGCGGACAAGAGACCCAGTACTTC. It codes for CASSGGTSGQETQYF. The chain recombines TRBV7-2 with TRBJ2-5, with 11 bases identical to TRBD2. The CDR3 length is 15 residues. V gave up 6 bases and J gave up 2 bases; unmatched junction bases: 5. CDR1 and CDR2 from the germline V gene are SGHTA and FQGNSA.

This clonotype appeared a few times. The chain joins TRBV4-1 to TRBJ2-1, with D hard to call. Trimming shortened V by 5 bases and J by 3 bases, and 14 bases separated the two germline ends. Germline V gene data show CDR1 as MGHRA and CDR2 as YSYEKL. The CDR3 has 15 residues. The CDR3 DNA follows: TGCGCCAGCAGCACCCGGAAAGACGGCTACAATGAGCAGTTCTTC. It encodes CASSTRKDGYNEQFF.

Many counts were recorded for this clonotype. V usage is TRBV20-1 and J usage is TRBJ2-7; D is unresolved. Trimming left V 1 base short and J 2 bases short, with 12 bases between. Germline V lookup: CDR1 DFQATT, CDR2 SNEGSKA (reference sequence). The CDR3 length is 14 residues. This chain's CDR3 is CSARVSAETYEQYF. The DNA for the CDR3 is TGCAGTGCTAGAGTAAGTGCGGAGACCTACGAGCAGTACTTC.